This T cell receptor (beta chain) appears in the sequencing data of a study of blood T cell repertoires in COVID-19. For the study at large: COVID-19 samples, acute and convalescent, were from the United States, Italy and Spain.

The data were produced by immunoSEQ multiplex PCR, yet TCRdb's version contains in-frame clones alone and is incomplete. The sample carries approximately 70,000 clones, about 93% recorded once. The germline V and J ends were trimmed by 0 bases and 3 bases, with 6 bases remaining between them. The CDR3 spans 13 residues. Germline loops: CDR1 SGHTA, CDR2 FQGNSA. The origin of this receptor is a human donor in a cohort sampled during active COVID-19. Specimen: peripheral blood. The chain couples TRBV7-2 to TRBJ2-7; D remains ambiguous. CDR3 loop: CASSLAGFYEQYF. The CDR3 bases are TGTGCCAGCAGCTTAGCGGGCTTCTACGAGCAGTACTTC.